The 12 T cell receptor beta chains below were found in one sample sequenced in a study of T cell responses to AZD1222 COVID-19 vaccine. The assay was immunoSEQ multiplex PCR, and TCRdb's table has in-frame clones only and misses some. The sample has 150,000 or so clones, roughly nine tenths seen once. The starting material was peripheral blood, obtained 28 days after the second AZD1222 dose. These receptors originate from an adult who received the AZD1222 COVID-19 vaccine.

This clone has only a few counts. The chain combines TRBV7-2 with TRBJ2-7; TRBD1 aligns across 7 bases. CDR1 and CDR2 from the germline V gene are SGHTA and FQGNSA. The CDR3 is 13 amino acids. V trimming: 5 bases; J trimming: 1 base; junction bases outside the gene matches: 2. CDR3 protein: CASSGQVSYEQYF. CDR3 nucleotides: TGTGCCAGCAGCGGACAGGTATCCTACGAGCAGTACTTC.

Concerning this clone: The sample contains more than one DNA sequence encoding this CDR3. V gene TRBV10-3 combines with J gene TRBJ1-5; D is undetermined. Trimming removed 3 bases from V and 4 bases from J, with 7 bases in between. CDR3 size: 13 residues. Germline CDR1 ENHRY, CDR2 SYGVKD. The CDR3 region is CAISESGNQPQHF. DNA for the CDR3: TGTGCCATCAGTGAATCGGGGAATCAGCCCCAGCATTTT.

The V and J genes are TRBV5-4 and TRBJ2-5; 9 bases fit TRBD2. V lost 4 bases, J lost 3 bases, and 10 bases stayed unmatched. From germline, CDR1 is SGHNT and CDR2 YYREEE (reference sequence). The CDR3 length is 16 residues. CDR3 nucleotides: TGTGCCAGCAGCCTCCAAGTAGCGGGGGCCAAAGAGACCCAGTACTTC. It yields the protein CASSLQVAGAKETQYF.

The rearrangement joins TRBV7-3 to TRBJ2-2, with D perhaps TRBD1 or TRBD2 (5 bases each). In germline, CDR1 is SGHTA, CDR2 FQGTGA. The V end lost 1 base, the J end lost 4 bases, and 10 bases lay between the germline ends. The CDR3 contains 15 residues. Written as DNA, the CDR3 is TGTGCCAGCAGCTTAAGGGACGGAATCACCGGGGAGCTGTTTTTT. Translated, it gives CASSLRDGITGELFF.

V gene TRBV6-2 or TRBV6-3 combines with J gene TRBJ1-1; no reliable D call. The germline V and J ends were trimmed by 5 bases and 3 bases, with 19 bases remaining between them. In germline, CDR1 is MNHEY, CDR2 SVGEGT. The CDR3 covers 16 residues. This CDR3 is CASSTGLTYRYTEAFF. The CDR3 DNA is TGTGCCAGCAGTACGGGGTTGACGTATAGATACACTGAAGCTTTCTTT.

V and J are TRBV5-1 and TRBJ1-3; D is unresolved. CDR3 length: 14 amino acids. CDR1 and CDR2 from the germline V gene are SGHRS and YFSETQ. Trimming removed 0 bases at V and 1 base at J, with 5 bases between. CDR3 sequence reads: CASSLGGSGNTIYF. The CDR3 nucleotides are TGCGCCAGCAGCTTGGGAGGTTCTGGAAACACCATATATTTT.

The rearrangement uses TRBV27 and TRBJ1-6; 8 bases fit TRBD1. Germline loops: CDR1 MNHEY, CDR2 SMNVEV (reference sequence). Trimming removed 3 bases from V and 7 bases from J; junction bases left unmatched: 5. The CDR3 has 15 residues. In DNA form, the CDR3 reads TGTGCCAGCAGTTTCCGGACAGGGCAAAATTCACCCCTCCACTTT. It encodes CASSFRTGQNSPLHF.

This clone came up once. The J gene is TRBJ2-1, the V gene TRBV6-5; D tentatively reads TRBD1 or TRBD2 (5 bases each). Germline V gene data show CDR1 as MNHEY and CDR2 as SVGAGI. The CDR3 covers 13 residues. Deletions cut 6 bases from V and 3 bases from J, with 9 bases between. CDR3 sequence reads: CASRGDYYNEQFF. Here the CDR3 DNA reads TGTGCCAGCAGGGGGGATTACTACAATGAGCAGTTCTTC.

The rearrangement uses TRBV10-3 and TRBJ1-2; 7 nucleotides match TRBD1. The CDR3 covers 12 residues. V lost 4 bases and J lost 4; bases outside the gene matches: 0. In germline, CDR1 is ENHRY, CDR2 SYGVKD. CDR3 DNA sequence: TGTGCCATCAGTGGGGACAGCTATGGCTACACCTTC. Translation: CAISGDSYGYTF.

This chain joins TRBV29-1 and TRBJ1-2, with D possibly being TRBD1 (6 bases). CDR1 is SQVTM, CDR2 ANQGSEA, per germline. CDR3 length: 14 amino acids. The V and J ends lost 3 bases and 4 bases respectively, with 15 bases between them. This CDR3 reads CSVEGGRGFYGYTF. DNA of the CDR3: TGCAGCGTTGAGGGGGGCAGGGGATTCTATGGCTACACCTTC.

The rearrangement uses TRBV19 and TRBJ1-3; 7 nucleotides line up with TRBD1. CDR3 length: 15 amino acids. After removal of 3 bases from V and 4 bases from J, the junction contained 6 bases not matched to a gene. Germline V gives CDR1 LNHDA, CDR2 SQIVND (reference sequence). This CDR3 reads CASSMDYRGGNTIYF. The CDR3 nucleotides are TGTGCCAGTAGTATGGACTACAGGGGCGGAAACACCATATATTTT.

The chain's CDR3 is CASSQDPLGRELFF. In nucleotides, the CDR3 is TGTGCCAGCAGCCAAGACCCGCTGGGACGGGAGCTGTTTTTT. The chain has TRBV3-1 (or the pseudogene TRBV3-2) and TRBJ2-2; D may correspond to TRBD1 or TRBD2 (5 bases each). The V and J ends lost 0 bases and 9 bases respectively, with 11 bases between them. Germline assignment: CDR1 LGHDT and CDR2 YNNKEL (reference sequence). The CDR3 runs 14 residues.